This paragraph reports one T cell receptor (beta chain). Germline-derived CDR1 and CDR2 are ENHRY and SYGVKD. This CDR3 has 14 amino acids. The V end was cut by 5 bases, the J end by 8 bases, with 13 bases between. The data were taken from a study of blood T cell repertoires in COVID-19. Study context: Some COVID-19 samples were acute and others convalescent; all came from the United States, Italy and Spain. Nucleic acid was either cDNA or gDNA, and it came from T cells, B-cell-depleted T cells, or PBMCs.

The authors' processing: Amplification of reference gene primers provided the estimated nucleated cell counts. Only in-frame clones appear in the TCRdb table, and some are missing; sequencing was by immunoSEQ multiplex PCR. V and J calls and clone size are as listed in that table; D and trimming were resolved from the DNA. The sample records about 70,000 clones, about four fifths being singletons. The receptor comes from a man between 65 and 85 years old who had recovered from COVID-19. The V call is TRBV10-3, the J call TRBJ1-6; D call uncertain. The sequenced sample was peripheral blood. The CDR3 protein is CAISFKLEDSPLHF. Written as DNA, the CDR3 is TGTGCCATCAGTTTTAAATTGGAGGATTCACCCCTCCACTTT.